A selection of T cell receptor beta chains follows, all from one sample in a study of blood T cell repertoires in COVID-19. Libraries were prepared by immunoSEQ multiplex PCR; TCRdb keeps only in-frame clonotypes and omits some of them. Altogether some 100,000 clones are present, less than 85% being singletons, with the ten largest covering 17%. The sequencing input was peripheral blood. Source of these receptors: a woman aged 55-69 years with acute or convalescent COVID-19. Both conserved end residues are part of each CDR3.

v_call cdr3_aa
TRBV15 CATSRDFANYGYTF
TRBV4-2 CASSLSTGSSGNTIYF
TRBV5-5 CASSGQGQETQYF
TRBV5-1 CASSPGDRDLTEAFF
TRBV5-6 CASSPAPGQRHEQYF
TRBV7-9 CASSLGSDGYTF
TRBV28 CASSLSGTGGLDYGYTF
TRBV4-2 CASSPGGANYGYTF
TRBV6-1 CASSEARQRKNQPQHF
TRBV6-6 CASSLASGEETQYF
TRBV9 CASSAGPTVNTEAFF
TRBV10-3 CAISESAGKDTEAFF
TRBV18 CASSEGHKGYEQYF
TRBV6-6 CASSPQSGVGNTIYF
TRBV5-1 CASSNGVSGGRETQYF
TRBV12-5 CASGLSTPISGVNQPQHF
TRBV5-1 CASSLAGGLVSYNEQFF
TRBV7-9 CASSRETFRGQTGNTIYF